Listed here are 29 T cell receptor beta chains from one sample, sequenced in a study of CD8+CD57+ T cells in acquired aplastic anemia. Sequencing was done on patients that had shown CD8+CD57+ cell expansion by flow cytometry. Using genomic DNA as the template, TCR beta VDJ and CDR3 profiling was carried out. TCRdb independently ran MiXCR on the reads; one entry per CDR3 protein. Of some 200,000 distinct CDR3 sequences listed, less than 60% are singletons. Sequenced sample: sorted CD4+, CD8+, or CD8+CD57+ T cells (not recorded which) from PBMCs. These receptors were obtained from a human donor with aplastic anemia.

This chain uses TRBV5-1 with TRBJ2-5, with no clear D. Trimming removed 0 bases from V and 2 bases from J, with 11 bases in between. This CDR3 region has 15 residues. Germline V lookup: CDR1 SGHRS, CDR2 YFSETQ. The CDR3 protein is CASSLAATPQETQYF. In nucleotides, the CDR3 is TGCGCCAGCAGCTTGGCCGCGACACCTCAAGAGACCCAGTACTTC.

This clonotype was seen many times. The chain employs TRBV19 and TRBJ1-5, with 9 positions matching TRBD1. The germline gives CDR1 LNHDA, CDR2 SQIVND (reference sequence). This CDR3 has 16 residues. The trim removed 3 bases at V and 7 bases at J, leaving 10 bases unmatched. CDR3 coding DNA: TGTGCCAGTAGTATGGGACAGGGTAAGGGTAGGCAGCCCCAGCATTTT. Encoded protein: CASSMGQGKGRQPQHF.

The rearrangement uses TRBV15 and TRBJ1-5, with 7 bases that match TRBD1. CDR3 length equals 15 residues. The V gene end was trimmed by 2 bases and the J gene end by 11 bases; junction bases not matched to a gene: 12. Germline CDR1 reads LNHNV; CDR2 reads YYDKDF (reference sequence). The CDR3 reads CATSRPGTAVTAQHF. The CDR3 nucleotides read TGTGCCACCAGCAGACCAGGGACAGCGGTCACGGCCCAGCATTTT.

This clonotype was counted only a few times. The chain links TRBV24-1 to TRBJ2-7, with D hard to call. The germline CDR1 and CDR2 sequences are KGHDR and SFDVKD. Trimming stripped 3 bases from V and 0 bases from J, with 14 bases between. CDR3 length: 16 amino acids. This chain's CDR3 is CATSDKGYWSSYEQYF. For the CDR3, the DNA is TGTGCCACCAGTGATAAAGGGTATTGGAGCTCCTACGAGCAGTACTTC.

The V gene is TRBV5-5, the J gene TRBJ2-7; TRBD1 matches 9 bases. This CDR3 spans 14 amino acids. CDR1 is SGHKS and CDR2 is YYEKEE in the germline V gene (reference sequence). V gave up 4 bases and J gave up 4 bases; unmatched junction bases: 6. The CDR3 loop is CASSTKDRGYEQYF. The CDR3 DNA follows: TGTGCCAGCAGCACCAAGGACAGGGGATACGAGCAGTACTTC.

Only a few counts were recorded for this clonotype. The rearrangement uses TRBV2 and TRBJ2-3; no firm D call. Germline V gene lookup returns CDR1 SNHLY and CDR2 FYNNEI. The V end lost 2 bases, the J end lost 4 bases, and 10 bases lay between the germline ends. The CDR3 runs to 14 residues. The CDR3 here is CASSEKVLADTQYF. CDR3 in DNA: TGTGCCAGCAGTGAAAAGGTTTTGGCAGATACGCAGTATTTT.

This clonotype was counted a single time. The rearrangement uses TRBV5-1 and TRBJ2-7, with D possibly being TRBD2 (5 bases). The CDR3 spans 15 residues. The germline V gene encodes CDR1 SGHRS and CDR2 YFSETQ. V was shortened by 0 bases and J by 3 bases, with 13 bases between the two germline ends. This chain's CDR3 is CASSLAAGGGYEQYF. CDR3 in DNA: TGCGCCAGCAGCTTGGCTGCAGGAGGTGGCTACGAGCAGTACTTC. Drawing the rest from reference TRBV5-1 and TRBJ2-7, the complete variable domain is KAGVTQTPRYLIKTRGQQVTLSCSPISGHRSVSWYQQTPGQGLQFLFEYFSETQRNKGNFPGRFSGRQFSNSRSEMNVSTLELGDSALYLCASSLAAGGGYEQYFGPGTRLTVT.

The chain's CDR3 is CASSAPTGSDGYTF. DNA of the CDR3: TGTGCCAGCAGCGCCCCCACGGGTAGCGATGGCTACACCTTC. The gene calls are TRBV9 and TRBJ1-2; D is undetermined. The CDR3 totals 14 residues. The germline V gene has CDR1 SGDLS and CDR2 YYNGEE. V gave up 3 bases and J gave up 6 bases, with 15 bases separating them.

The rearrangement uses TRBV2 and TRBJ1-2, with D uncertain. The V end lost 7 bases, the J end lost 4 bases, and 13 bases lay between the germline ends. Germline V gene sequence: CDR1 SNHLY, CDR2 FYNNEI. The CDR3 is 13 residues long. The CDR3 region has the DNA TGTGCCAGCAAGGTGCCCAAGGGCTATGGCTACACCTTC. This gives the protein CASKVPKGYGYTF.

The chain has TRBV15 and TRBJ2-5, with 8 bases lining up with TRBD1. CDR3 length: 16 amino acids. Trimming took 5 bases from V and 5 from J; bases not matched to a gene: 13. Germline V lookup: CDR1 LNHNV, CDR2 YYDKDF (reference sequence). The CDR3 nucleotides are TGTGCCACCAGCGCGGGCACATGGACAGGGTCCGAGACCCAGTACTTC. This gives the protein CATSAGTWTGSETQYF.

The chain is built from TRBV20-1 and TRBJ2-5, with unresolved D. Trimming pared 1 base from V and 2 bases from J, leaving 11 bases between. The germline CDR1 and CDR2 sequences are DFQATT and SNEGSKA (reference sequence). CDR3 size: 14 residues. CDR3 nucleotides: TGCAGTGCTAGAGTTGCAGGCCGGCAAGAGACCCAGTACTTC. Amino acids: CSARVAGRQETQYF.

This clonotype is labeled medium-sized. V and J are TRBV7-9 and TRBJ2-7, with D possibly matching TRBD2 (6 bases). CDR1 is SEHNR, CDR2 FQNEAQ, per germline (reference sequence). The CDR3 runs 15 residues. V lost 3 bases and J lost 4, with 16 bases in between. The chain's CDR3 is CASSFRDWGRYEQYF. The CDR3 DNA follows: TGTGCCAGCAGCTTTAGGGACTGGGGGAGGTACGAGCAGTACTTC.

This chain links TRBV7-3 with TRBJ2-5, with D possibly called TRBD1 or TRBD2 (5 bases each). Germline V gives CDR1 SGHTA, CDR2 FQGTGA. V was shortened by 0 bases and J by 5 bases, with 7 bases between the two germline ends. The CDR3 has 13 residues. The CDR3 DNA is TGTGCCAGCAGCTTAACGTGGGGGGAGACCCAGTACTTC. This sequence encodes CASSLTWGETQYF.

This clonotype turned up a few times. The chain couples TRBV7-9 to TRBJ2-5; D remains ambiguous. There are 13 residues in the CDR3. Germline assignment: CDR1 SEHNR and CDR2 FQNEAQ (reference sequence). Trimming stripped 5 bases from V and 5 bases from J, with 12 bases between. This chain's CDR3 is CASSPLAVETQYF. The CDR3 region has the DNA TGTGCCAGCAGCCCCCTCGCTGTGGAGACCCAGTACTTC. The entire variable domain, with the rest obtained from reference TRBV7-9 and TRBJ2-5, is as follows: DTGVSQNPRHKITKRGQNVTFRCDPISEHNRLYWYRQTLGQGPEFLTYFQNEAQLEKSRLLSDRFSAERPKGSFSTLEIQRTEQGDSAMYLCASSPLAVETQYFGPGTRLLVL.

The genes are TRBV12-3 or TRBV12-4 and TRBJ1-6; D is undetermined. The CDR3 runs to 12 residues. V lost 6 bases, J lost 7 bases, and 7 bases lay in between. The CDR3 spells CASSQMNSPLHF. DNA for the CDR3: TGTGCCAGCAGCCAGATGAATTCACCCCTCCACTTT.

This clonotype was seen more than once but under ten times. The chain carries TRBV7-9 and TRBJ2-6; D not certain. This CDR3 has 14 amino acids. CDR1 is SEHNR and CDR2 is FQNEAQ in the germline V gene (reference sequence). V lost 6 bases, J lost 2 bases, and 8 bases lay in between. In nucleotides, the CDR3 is TGTGCCAGCAGTCCGAATGCTGGGGCCAACGTCCTGACTTTC. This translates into CASSPNAGANVLTF.

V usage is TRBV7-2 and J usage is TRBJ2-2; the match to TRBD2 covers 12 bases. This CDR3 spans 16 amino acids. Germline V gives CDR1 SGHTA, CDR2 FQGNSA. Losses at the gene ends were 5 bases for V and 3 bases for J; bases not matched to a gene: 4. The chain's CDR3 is CASSRGLAGHTGELFF. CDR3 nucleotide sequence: TGTGCCAGCAGCCGGGGACTAGCGGGCCACACCGGGGAGCTGTTTTTT.

The CDR3 reads CASSLGGRPYNEQFF. The DNA of the CDR3 is TGTGCCAGCAGCTTAGGGGGGCGCCCCTACAATGAGCAGTTCTTC. V gene TRBV11-1 combines with J gene TRBJ2-1, with TRBD1 as a possible D gene (6 bases). This CDR3 is 15 amino acids long. Germline V gene lookup returns CDR1 SGHAT and CDR2 FQDESV (reference sequence). V lost 1 base and J 2 bases, leaving 9 bases between the germline ends.

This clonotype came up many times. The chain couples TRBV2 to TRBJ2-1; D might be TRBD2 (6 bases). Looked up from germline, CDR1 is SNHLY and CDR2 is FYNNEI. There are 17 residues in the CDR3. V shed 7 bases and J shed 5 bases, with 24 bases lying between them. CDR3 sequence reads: CASNGAPGRGPDNEQFF. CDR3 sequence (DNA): TGTGCCAGCAACGGCGCCCCAGGGCGGGGACCGGACAATGAGCAGTTCTTC.

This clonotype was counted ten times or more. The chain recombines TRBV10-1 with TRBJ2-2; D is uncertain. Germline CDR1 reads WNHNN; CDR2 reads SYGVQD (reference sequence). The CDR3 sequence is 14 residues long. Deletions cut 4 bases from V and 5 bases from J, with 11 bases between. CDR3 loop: CASSAQIGTGELFF. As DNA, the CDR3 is TGCGCCAGCAGTGCTCAAATAGGGACCGGGGAGCTGTTTTTT.

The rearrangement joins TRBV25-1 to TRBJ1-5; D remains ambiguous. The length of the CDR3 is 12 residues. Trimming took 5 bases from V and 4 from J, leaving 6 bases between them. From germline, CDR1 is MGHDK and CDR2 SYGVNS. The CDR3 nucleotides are TGTGCCAGCAGTACAGAGAATCAGCCCCAGCATTTT. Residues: CASSTENQPQHF.

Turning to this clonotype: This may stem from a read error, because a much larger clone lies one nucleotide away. CDR3 DNA sequence: TGTGCCAGCAGGACAGGGAGCGTTGACACTGAAGCTTTCTTT. Protein sequence: CASRTGSVDTEAFF. The chain links TRBV7-2 to TRBJ1-1, with 7 bases that match TRBD1. The CDR3 consists of 14 residues. Germline CDR1 and CDR2: SGHTA and FQGNSA. After removal of 6 bases from V and 3 bases from J, the junction contained 7 bases not matched to a gene. The full variable domain, its missing parts supplied by reference TRBV7-2 and TRBJ1-1, is GAGVSQSPSNKVTEKGKDVELRCDPISGHTALYWYRQSLGQGLEFLIYFQGNSAPDKSGLPSDRFSAERTGGSVSTLTIQRTQQEDSAVYLCASRTGSVDTEAFFGQGTRLTVV.

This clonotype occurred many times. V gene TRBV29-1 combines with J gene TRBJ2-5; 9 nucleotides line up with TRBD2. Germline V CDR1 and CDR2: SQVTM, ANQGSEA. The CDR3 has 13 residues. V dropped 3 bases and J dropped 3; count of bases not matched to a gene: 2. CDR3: CSVESSGKETQYF. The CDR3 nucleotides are TGCAGCGTTGAGTCTAGCGGGAAAGAGACCCAGTACTTC.

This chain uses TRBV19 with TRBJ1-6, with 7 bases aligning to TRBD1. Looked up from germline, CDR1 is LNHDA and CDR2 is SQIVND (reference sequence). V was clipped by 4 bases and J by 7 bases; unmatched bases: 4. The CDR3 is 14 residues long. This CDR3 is CASSKQGGNSPLHF. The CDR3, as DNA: TGTGCCAGTAGTAAGCAGGGGGGGAATTCACCCCTCCACTTT.

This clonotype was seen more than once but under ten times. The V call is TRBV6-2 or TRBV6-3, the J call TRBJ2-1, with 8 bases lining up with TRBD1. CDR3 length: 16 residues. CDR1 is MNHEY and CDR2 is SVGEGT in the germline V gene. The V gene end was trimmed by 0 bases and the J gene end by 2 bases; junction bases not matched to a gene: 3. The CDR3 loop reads CASSYSWTGTYNEQFF. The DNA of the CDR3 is TGTGCCAGCAGTTACTCCTGGACAGGGACCTACAATGAGCAGTTCTTC.

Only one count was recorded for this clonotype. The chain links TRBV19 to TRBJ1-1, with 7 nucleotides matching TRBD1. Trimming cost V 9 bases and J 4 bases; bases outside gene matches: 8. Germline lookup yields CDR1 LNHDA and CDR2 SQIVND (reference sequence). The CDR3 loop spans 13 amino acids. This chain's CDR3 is CASGQVVGTEAFF. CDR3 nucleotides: TGTGCCAGCGGACAGGTCGTTGGCACTGAAGCTTTCTTT.

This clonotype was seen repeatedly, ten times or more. The CDR3 sequence is CASSISLGVGNEQFF. The CDR3 DNA reads TGTGCCAGCAGTATCAGTCTCGGGGTGGGTAATGAGCAGTTCTTC. This chain joins TRBV2 and TRBJ2-1; TRBD2 is a possible D gene (5 bases). Deletions cut 5 bases from V and 7 bases from J, with 18 bases between. The CDR3 is made up of 15 amino acids. Germline loops: CDR1 SNHLY, CDR2 FYNNEI.

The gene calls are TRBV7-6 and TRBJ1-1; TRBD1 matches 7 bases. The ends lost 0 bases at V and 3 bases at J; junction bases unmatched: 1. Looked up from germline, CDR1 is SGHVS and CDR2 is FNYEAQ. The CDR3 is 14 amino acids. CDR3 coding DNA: TGTGCCAGCAGCTTAGCGGGACAGCACACTGAAGCTTTCTTT. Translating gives CASSLAGQHTEAFF.

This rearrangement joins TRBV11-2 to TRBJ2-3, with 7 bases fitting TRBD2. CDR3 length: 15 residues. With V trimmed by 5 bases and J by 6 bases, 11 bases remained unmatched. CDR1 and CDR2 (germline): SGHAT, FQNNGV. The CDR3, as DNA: TGTGCCAGCAGCGGGAGGGCCGTGCAGTTCGATACGCAGTATTTT. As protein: CASSGRAVQFDTQYF.